The clone carrying this T cell receptor beta chain was observed at least ten times. The sample originates from a study of early T cells in non-severe SARS-CoV-2 infection. The TCR library protocol attached unique molecular identifiers to the individual cDNA molecules. TCRdb used MiXCR to reprocess the 5' RACE reads, holding one entry per CDR3 protein. The sample holds around 59,000 distinct CDR3 sequences, around 10% seen once. Trimming stripped 5 bases from V and 0 bases from J, with 14 bases between. This CDR3 contains 17 residues. From germline, CDR1 is LGHDT and CDR2 YNNKEL (reference sequence). This sequence was found in an adult who was a healthcare worker with PCR-confirmed SARS-CoV-2 infection or an uninfected control (not recorded which). Sequenced input: whole blood. This chain connects TRBV3-1 to TRBJ2-6; the D gene is possibly TRBD2 (6 bases). Written as DNA, the CDR3 is TGTGCCAGCAGCTCTCACCGGGGGAGCTCTGGGGCCAACGTCCTGACTTTC. The encoded protein is CASSSHRGSSGANVLTF.